These T cell receptor beta chains were read from a single sample in a study of control samples from healthy donors and cancer patients. Some clones are missing from TCRdb's copy, which holds only in-frame ones; the method was immunoSEQ multiplex PCR. The table has 190,000 or so clones, approximately 92% seen once; the top ten hold more than 1.1%. Sequencing was carried out using blood. The receptors derive from a man aged 18 to 29 in good health. Each CDR3 is given with its conserved first and last residue. A D gene is named only where the DNA matches it firmly. Clone size is not always given. Where it is, it says once, few, many or a class for expanded clones.

cdr3_nt,cdr3_aa,d_call,clone_size,j_call,v_call
TGTGCCAGCAGTTCCAGCGACAGAGCCTACGAGCAGTACTTC,CASSSSDRAYEQYF,NA,NA,TRBJ2-7,TRBV27
TGCGCCAGCAGCCGATTCCTCCAAGAGACCCAGTACTTC,CASSRFLQETQYF,NA,NA,TRBJ2-5,TRBV5-1
TGCGCCAGCAGCTCGACAGGGGGCTCCTACGAGCAGTACTTC,CASSSTGGSYEQYF,TRBD1,NA,TRBJ2-7,TRBV5-1
TGTGCCAGCTCACTAAAAACGACAGGGGCAGAGACCCAGTACTTC,CASSLKTTGAETQYF,TRBD1,NA,TRBJ2-5,TRBV18
TGTGCCAGCAGTTCCATTGAAGGAAACACCATATATTTT,CASSSIEGNTIYF,NA,NA,TRBJ1-3,TRBV6-6
TGCGCCAGCAGCTCGCAATCCGGTGAAAACATTCAGTACTTC,CASSSQSGENIQYF,NA,NA,TRBJ2-4,TRBV5-1
TGTGCCAGCAGCCGAACCTTTGACAGCCGCCAGGGAGAGACCCAGTACTTC,CASSRTFDSRQGETQYF,NA,NA,TRBJ2-5,TRBV2
TGTGCCAGCACCCAGAGGACTGAAGCTTTCTTT,CASTQRTEAFF,NA,NA,TRBJ1-1,TRBV12-3/TRBV12-4
TGTGCCAGCAGCCAAGAAGGAAGAAGTGAAGCTTTCTTT,CASSQEGRSEAFF,NA,NA,TRBJ1-1,TRBV3-1/TRBV3-2
TGCGCCAGCAGCTTGGCCAGGGGGGGTTCGGAGACCCAGTACTTC,CASSLARGGSETQYF,NA,NA,TRBJ2-5,TRBV5-1
TGTGCCAGCAGCGGGGGTTCTGGAAACACCATATATTTT,CASSGGSGNTIYF,NA,NA,TRBJ1-3,TRBV12-3/TRBV12-4
TGTGCCTGGAGCCTAACTAGTTACTACGAGCAGTACTTC,CAWSLTSYYEQYF,NA,NA,TRBJ2-7,TRBV30
TGTGCCAGCAGTCAAGGGGGTGGGACAGATACGCAGTATTTT,CASSQGGGTDTQYF,NA,NA,TRBJ2-3,TRBV2
TGCGCCAGCAGCGCTACAGGGTCCAATCAGCCCCAGCATTTT,CASSATGSNQPQHF,NA,few,TRBJ1-5,TRBV5-1
TGCAGTGCTAGAGTTCTAGAAAGCTACACCTTC,CSARVLESYTF,NA,NA,TRBJ1-2,TRBV20-1
TGTGCCAGCAGCTCAGGGAATGTTGGCTACACCTTC,CASSSGNVGYTF,NA,NA,TRBJ1-2,TRBV7-9
TGCGCCAGCAGCTTGGGGGCGGCAGGTGGAAATGAAAAACTGTTTTTT,CASSLGAAGGNEKLFF,NA,once,TRBJ1-4,TRBV5-1
TGTGCTAGTGGTCCAGGGTCGGCCCAAGAGACCCAGTACTTC,CASGPGSAQETQYF,NA,once,TRBJ2-5,TRBV12-5
TGTGCCAGCAGCGTGGGGGTCTCCTACGAGCAGTACTTC,CASSVGVSYEQYF,NA,NA,TRBJ2-7,TRBV9
TGTGCCAGCTCACGACAGGGGGCCGCCTACAATGAGCAGTTCTTC,CASSRQGAAYNEQFF,TRBD1,NA,TRBJ2-1,TRBV18
TGTGCCAGCAGGCCCTCAGGGACAGGAAACACCATATATTTT,CASRPSGTGNTIYF,NA,NA,TRBJ1-3,TRBV7-8
TGTGCCAGCAGCTCAATGTCCGGGACTAAGGCTTTCTTT,CASSSMSGTKAFF,NA,NA,TRBJ1-1,TRBV25-1
TGTGCCAGCAGTTTGGGGGGCAGGGGGTATGGCTACACCTTC,CASSLGGRGYGYTF,TRBD1,NA,TRBJ1-2,TRBV27
TGTGCCAGCAGTCCTCCGGGTGCTGGGGCCAACGTCCTGACTTTC,CASSPPGAGANVLTF,NA,NA,TRBJ2-6,TRBV2
TGTGCCAGCAGCTTAAAACAGGGGCTCACAGATACGCAGTATTTT,CASSLKQGLTDTQYF,TRBD1,NA,TRBJ2-3,TRBV7-2
TGTGCCAGCAGCCAAGAATTTCGGGTCTTCAGTGAAAAACTGTTTTTT,CASSQEFRVFSEKLFF,NA,NA,TRBJ1-4,TRBV4-2
TGTGCCAGCAGGACAGGGGGACCCTACAATGAGCAGTTCTTC,CASRTGGPYNEQFF,TRBD1,NA,TRBJ2-1,TRBV6-5
TGTGCCAGCAGCTTAGCGTCGACAGGGGGCGCTGAGTTC,CASSLASTGGAEF,TRBD1,NA,TRBJ2-7,TRBV7-8
TGCGCCAGCAGCTTGGGTCCGGACAAAACCTACAATGAGCAGTTCTTC,CASSLGPDKTYNEQFF,NA,NA,TRBJ2-1,TRBV5-1
TGTGCCAGCAGTGAAAGGCCGGTGGCTGGAGGGCTAGGCGTTGGCAATTCACCCCTCCACTTT,CASSERPVAGGLGVGNSPLHF,NA,NA,TRBJ1-6,TRBV6-1
TGTGCCAGCAGCAAGTACACTGAAGCTTTCTTT,CASSKYTEAFF,NA,NA,TRBJ1-1,TRBV7-2
TGTGCCAGCAGCTTAGGGAGGTTGGCCGTCCACAATGAGCAGTTCTTC,CASSLGRLAVHNEQFF,NA,NA,TRBJ2-1,TRBV11-2
TGTGCCAGCAGCTTAGGAACAGGGCTAAACATTCAGTACTTC,CASSLGTGLNIQYF,NA,NA,TRBJ2-4,TRBV7-9
TGTGCCAGCAGTGAAATAAGAGGGACTGAAGCTTTCTTT,CASSEIRGTEAFF,NA,NA,TRBJ1-1,TRBV6-4
TGTGCCAGCAGCGTAGGTGACCCCAAGGGGGAAAAACTGTTTTTT,CASSVGDPKGEKLFF,NA,NA,TRBJ1-4,TRBV9
TGCGCCAGCAGTCAATTTGACAGGCCTCCCTACGAGCAGTACTTC,CASSQFDRPPYEQYF,NA,once,TRBJ2-7,TRBV23-1
TGTGCCATCAGGAGCGGGTTGAGCACAGATACGCAGTATTTT,CAIRSGLSTDTQYF,NA,NA,TRBJ2-3,TRBV10-3
TGTGCCAGCAGCTTGTTGGTACAGGGCCACGAGCAGTACTTC,CASSLLVQGHEQYF,NA,NA,TRBJ2-7,TRBV5-6
TGTGCCAGCAGCTTGGACGCCGGGACAGCGAACACTGAAGCTTTCTTT,CASSLDAGTANTEAFF,TRBD1,once,TRBJ1-1,TRBV5-6
TGTGCCAGCCGAGGTCGGGACAGGGGTGGGGACGAGCAGTACTTC,CASRGRDRGGDEQYF,TRBD1,NA,TRBJ2-7,TRBV6-5
TGTGCCAGCAGCCGAGGGGAAGCCCACGAGCAGTACTTC,CASSRGEAHEQYF,NA,NA,TRBJ2-7,TRBV3-1/TRBV3-2
TGTGCCAGCAGCCACCGAGAGGGGCTTGAAGCTTTCTTT,CASSHREGLEAFF,NA,NA,TRBJ1-1,TRBV6-5